These 17 T cell receptor beta chains came from one sample sequenced in a study of shared clonotypes between healthy human individuals. Only in-frame clones appear in the TCRdb table, and some are missing; sequencing was by immunoSEQ multiplex PCR. The sample lists millions of clones, more than 80% occurring once. The material sequenced was naive CD4+ T cells sorted from blood. Subset in this sample: CD45RA+ positively selected. The source is a man between 18 and 35 years old in good health.

The chain joins TRBV10-3 to TRBJ2-3; 7 positions match TRBD2. In germline, CDR1 is ENHRY, CDR2 SYGVKD. V was clipped by 3 bases and J by 1 base; unmatched bases: 7. The CDR3 runs to 16 residues. The CDR3 sequence: CAISDKDGGGTDTQYF. The DNA of the CDR3 is TGTGCCATCAGTGATAAGGATGGGGGGGGCACAGATACGCAGTATTTT.

This chain links TRBV11-2 with TRBJ2-1, with D maybe TRBD1 (6 bases). There are 16 residues in the CDR3. Deletions cut 1 base from V and 4 bases from J, with 14 bases between. Germline V gene data show CDR1 as SGHAT and CDR2 as FQNNGV. The CDR3 DNA follows: TGTGCCAGCAGCTTAGTGTCCGGACAGTGGTACAATGAGCAGTTCTTC. It translates to CASSLVSGQWYNEQFF.

The chain combines TRBV11-2 with TRBJ2-2; 8 bases are shared with TRBD1. Germline CDR1 and CDR2: SGHAT and FQNNGV. This CDR3 has 15 amino acids. J was trimmed by 5 bases and V by 1 base; bases with no gene match: 3. The CDR3, as DNA: TGTGCCAGCAGCTTAGGGACAGGGTTGACCGGGGAGCTGTTTTTT. Translated, it gives CASSLGTGLTGELFF.

The rearrangement links TRBV18 to TRBJ1-2; tentative D call: TRBD1 (6 bases). CDR1 and CDR2 from the germline V gene are KGHSH and LQKENI. This CDR3 region has 15 residues. V lost 3 bases to trimming and J lost 4 bases, with 15 bases between them. CDR3 DNA: TGTGCCAGCTCACCCCGGAGGGGGGGCGGCTATGGCTACACCTTC. This encodes CASSPRRGGGYGYTF.

This rearrangement joins TRBV10-2 to TRBJ1-2; no definite D call. Germline CDR1 is WSHSY and CDR2 is SAAADI. Trimming stripped 3 bases from V and 3 bases from J, with 14 bases between. This CDR3 is built from 15 residues. CDR3 coding DNA: TGCGCCAGCAGTGACCCCCCCGGGAAAGACTATGGCTACACCTTC. Its translation is CASSDPPGKDYGYTF.

The V call is TRBV18, the J call TRBJ1-1, with D perhaps matching TRBD1 (6 bases). From germline, CDR1 is KGHSH and CDR2 LQKENI. The CDR3 sequence is 15 residues long. V shed 1 base and J shed 4 bases, with 13 bases lying between them. CDR3 in amino acids: CASSPQAGETTEAFF. As DNA, the CDR3 is TGTGCCAGCTCACCACAAGCAGGGGAAACCACTGAAGCTTTCTTT.

The chain recombines TRBV18 with TRBJ1-2; a possible D gene is TRBD1 (5 bases). The ends were cut back, 2 bases at V and 5 bases at J, with 12 bases in the middle. The CDR3 totals 14 residues. The germline V gene encodes CDR1 KGHSH and CDR2 LQKENI. CDR3 nucleotide sequence: TGTGCCAGCTCACCAGACCAGGGAGGTTATGGCTACACCTTC. It translates to CASSPDQGGYGYTF.

The V call is TRBV5-1, the J call TRBJ2-3, with a tentative D call TRBD2 (7 bases). V gave up 3 bases and J gave up 0 bases, with 11 bases separating them. CDR3 size: 15 residues. Germline lookup yields CDR1 SGHRS and CDR2 YFSETQ. CDR3 region: CASSSEGGSTDTQYF. Here the CDR3 DNA reads TGCGCCAGCAGCTCAGAGGGGGGGAGCACAGATACGCAGTATTTT. The full variable domain, rest sourced from reference TRBV5-1 and TRBJ2-3, is KAGVTQTPRYLIKTRGQQVTLSCSPISGHRSVSWYQQTPGQGLQFLFEYFSETQRNKGNFPGRFSGRQFSNSRSEMNVSTLELGDSALYLCASSSEGGSTDTQYFGPGTRLTVL.

This sequence joins TRBV6-5 and TRBJ1-1, with a tentative D call TRBD1 (5 bases). CDR3 length: 14 amino acids. V lost 0 bases to trimming and J lost 6 bases, with 11 bases between them. Germline CDR1 is MNHEY and CDR2 is SVGAGI. CDR3 residues: CASSYSKVGAEAFF. The CDR3 DNA reads as TGTGCCAGCAGTTACTCGAAGGTAGGGGCTGAAGCTTTCTTT.

The chain recombines TRBV28 with TRBJ2-7, with a possible D match to TRBD1 (6 bases). CDR1 is MDHEN, CDR2 SYDVKM, per germline. Trimming took off 6 bases at V and 4 bases at J, with 19 bases between the two ends. The CDR3 totals 15 residues. DNA for the CDR3: TGTGCCAGCAGGCCTCCCGGGACAAACGGATACGAGCAGTACTTC. Residues: CASRPPGTNGYEQYF.

The chain uses TRBV7-2 and TRBJ2-3; D possibly corresponds to TRBD2 (6 bases). V gave up 5 bases and J gave up 7 bases, with 13 bases separating them. The CDR3 length is 13 residues. Germline V CDR1 and CDR2: SGHTA, FQGNSA. CDR3 sequence (DNA): TGTGCCAGCAGCGGAACCGGGACTTATACGCAGTATTTT. This gives the protein CASSGTGTYTQYF.

Here the CDR3 DNA reads TGTGCTAGTGGTCACAAATTACCGGGACAGGGGGCGTCTGAAGCTTTCTTT. Translating gives CASGHKLPGQGASEAFF. This chain connects TRBV12-5 to TRBJ1-1; 12 nucleotides agree with TRBD1. Unmatched junction bases numbered 13, after V lost 5 bases and J lost 6 bases. CDR3 length equals 17 residues. The V gene's germline CDR1 is LGHNT and CDR2 FRNRAP.

V gene TRBV7-2 combines with J gene TRBJ2-7; D gene ambiguous. CDR3 size: 15 residues. In germline, CDR1 is SGHTA, CDR2 FQGNSA. The V and J ends lost 3 bases and 2 bases respectively, with 14 bases between them. Here the CDR3 reads CASSFKVTQAYEQYF. CDR3 in DNA: TGTGCCAGCAGCTTCAAAGTTACGCAAGCCTACGAGCAGTACTTC. The full variable domain, completed using reference TRBV7-2 and TRBJ2-7, is GAGVSQSPSNKVTEKGKDVELRCDPISGHTALYWYRQSLGQGLEFLIYFQGNSAPDKSGLPSDRFSAERTGGSVSTLTIQRTQQEDSAVYLCASSFKVTQAYEQYFGPGTRLTVT.

Concerning this clone itself: The identical CDR3 is also encoded by other nucleotide sequences in the sample. The chain employs TRBV5-1 and TRBJ2-1; 7 bases are a match to TRBD1. With 0 bases clipped from V and 2 bases from J, the junction kept 2 bases outside the gene matches. The CDR3 runs to 15 residues. Germline CDR1 and CDR2: SGHRS and YFSETQ. DNA of the CDR3: TGCGCCAGCAGCTTGGGGACAGGTACCTACAATGAGCAGTTCTTC. Translating it yields CASSLGTGTYNEQFF.

The rearrangement links TRBV30 to TRBJ2-3, with a weak D call TRBD2 (5 bases). This CDR3 comprises 12 residues. CDR1 is GTSNPN and CDR2 is SVGIG in the germline V gene (reference sequence). The V and J ends lost 4 bases and 9 bases respectively, with 14 bases between them. The CDR3 loop is CAWTSLGSTQYF. The CDR3, as DNA: TGTGCCTGGACCTCATTGGGGAGCACGCAGTATTTT.

The rearrangement links TRBV10-1 to TRBJ2-3, with D unresolved. The V gene's germline CDR1 is WNHNN and CDR2 SYGVQD (reference sequence). Trimming took 2 bases from V and 4 from J, leaving 10 bases between them. The CDR3 extends over 14 amino acids. The CDR3 DNA sequence: TGCGCCAGCAGTGAGGTTTCTAACCCAGATACGCAGTATTTT. Translating gives CASSEVSNPDTQYF.

This clone was seen more than once but under ten times. The chain carries TRBV9 and TRBJ1-6; 9 nucleotides agree with TRBD1. The germline V gene encodes CDR1 SGDLS and CDR2 YYNGEE. The ends lost 0 bases at V and 9 bases at J; junction bases unmatched: 13. The length of the CDR3 is 18 residues. In DNA, the CDR3 is TGTGCCAGCAGCGTAGCAGGGACCCGGGACAGGGCTGGTTCACCCCTCCACTTT. Its protein is CASSVAGTRDRAGSPLHF.